This T cell receptor (beta chain) was captured in a study of beta chain features in type 1 diabetes. Overall study context: Regarding age, gender and cell yields, patients proved similar to healthy donors. All samples combined gave about 100 million sorted cells for examination. General study points: Patients with Type 1 diabetes showed moderately but significantly shorter TCRB CDR3s in all four CD4+ subsets.

J was trimmed by 1 base and V by 7 bases; bases with no gene match: 8. Germline CDR1 reads MDHEN; CDR2 reads SYDVKM. The CDR3 contains 15 residues. Only one heparinised blood draw was taken per donor, and its volume averaged around 100 mL. The whole isolated RNA underwent reverse transcription, so sequencing captured expressed TCRB transcripts. About 3.6 million reads on average were seen across naive, central memory and regulatory T cell samples. Measured with immunoSEQ multiplex PCR; TCRdb has only the in-frame clones, and not every one. The sample includes more than 550,000 clones, over 12% seen only once; the top ten take 0.035% to 0.045%. A remark on this clone: What it recognizes is unknown.

The chain joins TRBV28 to TRBJ2-7; TRBD1 agrees at 9 bases. Sequenced: naive CD4+ T cells from blood. This receptor was obtained from a man aged 18 to 35 with type 1 diabetes. Here the CDR3 reads CASIPGQGYSYEQYF. In DNA, the CDR3 is TGTGCCAGCATTCCGGGACAGGGTTATTCCTACGAGCAGTACTTC.